These 5 T cell receptor beta chains were sequenced from one sample in a study of cytomegalovirus exposure and HLA in healthy donors. Primers: 60 Vbeta forward and 13 Jbeta reverse. The assay was immunoSEQ multiplex PCR, and TCRdb's table has in-frame clones only and misses some. The sample records some 190,000 clones, roughly 81% being singletons. Sample: PBMCs. These receptors originate from a woman in her 30s in good health and CMV-seropositive.

CDR3 sequence (DNA): TGTGCCAGCTCAACAGGGGGCTCGATGAAAACTTTCTTT. This encodes CASSTGGSMKTFF. The chain joins TRBV28 to TRBJ1-1; 9 bases fit TRBD1. The V gene's germline CDR1 is MDHEN and CDR2 SYDVKM. Trimming cost V 8 bases and J 12 bases; bases outside gene matches: 13. The CDR3 is made up of 13 amino acids.

The chain employs TRBV6-5 and TRBJ2-1; possible D gene TRBD2, 5 bases. V was cut by 4 bases and J by 1 base, with 11 bases left in between. Per the germline V gene, CDR1 is MNHEY and CDR2 is SVGAGI. The CDR3 extends over 15 amino acids. CDR3 sequence (DNA): TGTGCCAGCAGTTCCCCCCGGGGTTCCTACAATGAGCAGTTCTTC. As protein: CASSSPRGSYNEQFF.

V and J are TRBV27 and TRBJ1-1; 7 nucleotides match TRBD1. The germline gives CDR1 MNHEY, CDR2 SMNVEV (reference sequence). V was clipped by 5 bases and J by 4 bases; unmatched bases: 7. The CDR3 loop spans 14 amino acids. The chain's CDR3 is CASSRGQRGTEAFF. The CDR3 DNA is TGTGCCAGCAGTCGGGGACAGAGGGGCACTGAAGCTTTCTTT.

The chain employs TRBV28 and TRBJ2-1, with a weak D call TRBD1 (6 bases). The CDR3 covers 16 residues. V was shortened by 2 bases and J by 3 bases, with 14 bases between the two germline ends. Per germline, CDR1 MDHEN and CDR2 SYDVKM. CDR3 region: CASSLLGGPVYNEQFF. The CDR3 DNA follows: TGTGCCAGCAGTTTACTAGGGGGTCCTGTCTACAATGAGCAGTTCTTC. The variable domain in full, completed from reference TRBV28 and TRBJ2-1, reads DVKVTQSSRYLVKRTGEKVFLECVQDMDHENMFWYRQDPGLGLRLIYFSYDVKMKEKGDIPEGYSVSREKKERFSLILESASTNQTSMYLCASSLLGGPVYNEQFFGPGTRLTVL.

The DNA for the CDR3 is TGTGCCAGCAGTTTGAGAGGCGGTGGAAACACCATATATTTT. Amino acids: CASSLRGGGNTIYF. V is TRBV27 and J is TRBJ1-3; D is ambiguous. The germline V gene encodes CDR1 MNHEY and CDR2 SMNVEV (reference sequence). V lost 3 bases and J 3 bases, leaving 9 bases between the germline ends. CDR3 length equals 14 residues.